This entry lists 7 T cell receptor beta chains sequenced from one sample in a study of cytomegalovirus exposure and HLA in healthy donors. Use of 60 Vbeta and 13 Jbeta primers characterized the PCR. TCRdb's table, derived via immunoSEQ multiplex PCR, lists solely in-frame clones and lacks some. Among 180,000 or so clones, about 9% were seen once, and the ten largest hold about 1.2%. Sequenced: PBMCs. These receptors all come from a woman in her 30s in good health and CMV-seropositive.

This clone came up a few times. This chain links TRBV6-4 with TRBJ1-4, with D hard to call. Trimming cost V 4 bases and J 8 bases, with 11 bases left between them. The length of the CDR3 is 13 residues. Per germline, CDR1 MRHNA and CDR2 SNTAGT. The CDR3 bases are TGTGCCAGCAGTGGAGGGAGAGGCGAAAAACTGTTTTTT. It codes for CASSGGRGEKLFF.

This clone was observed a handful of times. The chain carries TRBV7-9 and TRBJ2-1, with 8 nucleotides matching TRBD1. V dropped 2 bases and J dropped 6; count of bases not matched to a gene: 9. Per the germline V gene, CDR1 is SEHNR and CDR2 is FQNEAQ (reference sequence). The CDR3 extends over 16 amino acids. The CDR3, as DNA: TGTGCCAGCAGCTTACCCGGACAGGGTGGTGGCAATGAGCAGTTCTTC. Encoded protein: CASSLPGQGGGNEQFF.

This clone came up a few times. CDR3 nucleotides: TGCGCCAGCAGCCAAGATATGGGGACAGCTTACTCCTACGAGCAGTACTTC. Amino acids: CASSQDMGTAYSYEQYF. J is TRBJ2-7 and V is TRBV4-1, with 7 positions matching TRBD1. The germline V gene has CDR1 MGHRA and CDR2 YSYEKL. V was clipped by 0 bases and J by 0 bases; unmatched bases: 8. CDR3 length: 17 amino acids.

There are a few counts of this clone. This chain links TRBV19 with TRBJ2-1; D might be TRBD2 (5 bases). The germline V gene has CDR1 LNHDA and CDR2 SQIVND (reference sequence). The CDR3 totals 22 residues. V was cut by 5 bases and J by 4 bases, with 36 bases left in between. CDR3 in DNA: TGTGCCAGTAGTCCCCCTTTACCCGACTACCCGGAGAAGGATTGGGCTTACAATGAGCAGTTCTTC. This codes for CASSPPLPDYPEKDWAYNEQFF.

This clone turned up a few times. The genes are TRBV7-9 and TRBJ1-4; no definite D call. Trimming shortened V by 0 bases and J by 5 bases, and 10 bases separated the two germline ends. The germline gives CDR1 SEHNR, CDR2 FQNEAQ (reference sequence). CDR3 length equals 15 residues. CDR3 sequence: CASSLAQVVNEKLFF. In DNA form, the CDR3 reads TGTGCCAGCAGCTTAGCGCAGGTCGTCAATGAAAAACTGTTTTTT. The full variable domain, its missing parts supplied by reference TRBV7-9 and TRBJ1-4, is DTGVSQNPRHKITKRGQNVTFRCDPISEHNRLYWYRQTLGQGPEFLTYFQNEAQLEKSRLLSDRFSAERPKGSFSTLEIQRTEQGDSAMYLCASSLAQVVNEKLFFGSGTQLSVL.

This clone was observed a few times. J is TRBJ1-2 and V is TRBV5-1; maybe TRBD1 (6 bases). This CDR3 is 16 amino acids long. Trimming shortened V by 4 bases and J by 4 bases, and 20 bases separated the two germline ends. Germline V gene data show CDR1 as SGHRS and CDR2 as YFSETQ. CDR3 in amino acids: CASSPAINDRSYGYTF. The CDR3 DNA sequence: TGCGCCAGCAGCCCAGCTATTAACGACAGGTCCTATGGCTACACCTTC.

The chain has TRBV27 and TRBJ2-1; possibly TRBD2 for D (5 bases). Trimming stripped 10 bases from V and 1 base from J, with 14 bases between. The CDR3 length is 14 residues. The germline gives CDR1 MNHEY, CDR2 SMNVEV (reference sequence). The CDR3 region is CATLAGGSYNEQFF. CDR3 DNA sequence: TGTGCCACCTTAGCCGGAGGTTCCTACAATGAGCAGTTCTTC.